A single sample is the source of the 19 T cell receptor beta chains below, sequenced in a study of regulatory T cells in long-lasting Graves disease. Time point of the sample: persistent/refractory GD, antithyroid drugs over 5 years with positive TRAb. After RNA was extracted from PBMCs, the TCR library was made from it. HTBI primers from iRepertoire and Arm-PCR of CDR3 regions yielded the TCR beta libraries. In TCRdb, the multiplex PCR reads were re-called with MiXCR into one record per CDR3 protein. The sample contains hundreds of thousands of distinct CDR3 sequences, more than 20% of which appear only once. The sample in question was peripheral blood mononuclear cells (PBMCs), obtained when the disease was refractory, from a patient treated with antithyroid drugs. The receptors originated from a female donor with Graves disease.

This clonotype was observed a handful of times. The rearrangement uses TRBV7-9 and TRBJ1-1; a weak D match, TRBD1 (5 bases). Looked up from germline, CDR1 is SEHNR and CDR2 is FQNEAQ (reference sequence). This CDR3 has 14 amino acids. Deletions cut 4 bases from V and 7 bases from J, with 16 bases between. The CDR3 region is CASSSPLQGYEAFF. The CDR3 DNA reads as TGTGCCAGCAGCTCACCCCTCCAGGGCTATGAAGCTTTCTTT.

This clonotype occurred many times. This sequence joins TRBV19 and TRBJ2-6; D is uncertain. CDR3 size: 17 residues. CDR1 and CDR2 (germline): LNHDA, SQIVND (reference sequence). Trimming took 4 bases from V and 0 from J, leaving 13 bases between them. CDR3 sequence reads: CASSKGNRGSGANVLTF. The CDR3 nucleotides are TGTGCCAGTAGTAAGGGCAACCGAGGCTCTGGGGCCAACGTCCTGACTTTC.

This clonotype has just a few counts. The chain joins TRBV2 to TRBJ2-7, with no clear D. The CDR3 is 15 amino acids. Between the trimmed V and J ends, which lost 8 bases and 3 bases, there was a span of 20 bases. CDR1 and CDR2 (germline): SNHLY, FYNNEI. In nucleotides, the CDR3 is TGTGCCAGCGCCCTCGGAAGAGACGTAATCTACGAGCAGTACTTC. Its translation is CASALGRDVIYEQYF.

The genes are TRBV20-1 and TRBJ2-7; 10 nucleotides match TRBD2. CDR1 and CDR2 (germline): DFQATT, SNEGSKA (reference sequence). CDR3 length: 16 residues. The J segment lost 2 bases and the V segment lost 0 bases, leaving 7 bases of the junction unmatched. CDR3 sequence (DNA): TGCAGTGCTAGAGATAGCGGGGGGCCCCAGACCTACGAGCAGTACTTC. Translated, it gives CSARDSGGPQTYEQYF.

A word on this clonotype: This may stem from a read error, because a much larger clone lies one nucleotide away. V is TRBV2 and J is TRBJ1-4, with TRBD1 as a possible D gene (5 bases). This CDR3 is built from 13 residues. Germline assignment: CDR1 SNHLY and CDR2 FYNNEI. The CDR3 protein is CASSWTTNEKLVF. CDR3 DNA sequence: TGTGCCAGCAGTTGGACAACTAATGAAAAACTGGTTTTT.

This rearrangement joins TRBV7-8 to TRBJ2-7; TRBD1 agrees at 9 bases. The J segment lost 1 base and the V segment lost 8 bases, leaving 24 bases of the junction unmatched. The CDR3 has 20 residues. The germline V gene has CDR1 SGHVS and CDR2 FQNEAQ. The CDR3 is CASALVGQGKSWGKSYEQYF. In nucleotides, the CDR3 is TGTGCCAGCGCCCTAGTCGGACAGGGGAAGTCTTGGGGGAAGTCCTACGAGCAGTACTTC.

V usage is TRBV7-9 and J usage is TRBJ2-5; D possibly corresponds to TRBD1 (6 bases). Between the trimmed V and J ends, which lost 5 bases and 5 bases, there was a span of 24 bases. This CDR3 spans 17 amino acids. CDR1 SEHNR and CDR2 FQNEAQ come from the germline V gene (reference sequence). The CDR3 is CASSPSWFAQGRETQYF. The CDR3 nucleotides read TGTGCCAGCAGCCCTAGCTGGTTTGCCCAGGGGCGGGAGACCCAGTACTTC.

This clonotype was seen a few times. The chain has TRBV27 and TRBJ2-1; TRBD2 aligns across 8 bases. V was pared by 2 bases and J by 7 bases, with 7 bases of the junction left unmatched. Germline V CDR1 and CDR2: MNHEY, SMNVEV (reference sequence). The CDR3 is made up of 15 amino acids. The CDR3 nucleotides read TGTGCCAGCAGTTTAGGAGCGGGAGTGTGGAATGAGCAGTTCTTC. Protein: CASSLGAGVWNEQFF.

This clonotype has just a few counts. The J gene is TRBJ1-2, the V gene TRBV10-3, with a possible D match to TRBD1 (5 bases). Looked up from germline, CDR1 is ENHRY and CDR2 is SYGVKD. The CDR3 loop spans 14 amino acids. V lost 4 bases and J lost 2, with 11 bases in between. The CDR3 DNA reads TGTGCCATCAGTGGCGGGGCTACCAACTATGGCTACACCTTC. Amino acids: CAISGGATNYGYTF.

The CDR3 bases are TGCGCCAGCAGCCAAGATAAGGGTTCAGGCTACGAGCAGTACTTC. Translated: CASSQDKGSGYEQYF. The chain employs TRBV4-3 and TRBJ2-7; D remains ambiguous. This CDR3 is built from 15 residues. CDR1 is LGHNA, CDR2 YSLEER, per germline. V lost 0 bases to trimming and J lost 3 bases, with 12 bases between them.

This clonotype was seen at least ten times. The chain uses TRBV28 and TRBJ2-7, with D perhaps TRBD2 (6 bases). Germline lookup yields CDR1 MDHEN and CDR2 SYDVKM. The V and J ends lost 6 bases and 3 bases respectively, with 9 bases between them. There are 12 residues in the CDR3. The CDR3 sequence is CASRTSYYEQYF. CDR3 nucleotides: TGTGCCAGCAGAACTAGCTACTACGAGCAGTACTTC.

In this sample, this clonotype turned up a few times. The CDR3 is CATSDARDVNTGELFF. The CDR3 DNA sequence: TGTGCCACCAGTGATGCCCGGGACGTTAACACCGGGGAGCTGTTTTTT. The chain combines TRBV24-1 with TRBJ2-2, with D perhaps TRBD1 or TRBD2 (5 bases each). V was shortened by 3 bases and J by 2 bases, with 12 bases between the two germline ends. The germline V gene has CDR1 KGHDR and CDR2 SFDVKD. This CDR3 spans 16 amino acids.

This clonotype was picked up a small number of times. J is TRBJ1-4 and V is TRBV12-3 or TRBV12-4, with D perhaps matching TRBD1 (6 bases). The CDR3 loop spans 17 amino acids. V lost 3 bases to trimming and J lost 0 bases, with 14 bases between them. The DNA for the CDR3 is TGTGCCAGCAGTTTCCAGACAGGCCCTGCAACTAATGAAAAACTGTTTTTT. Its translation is CASSFQTGPATNEKLFF.

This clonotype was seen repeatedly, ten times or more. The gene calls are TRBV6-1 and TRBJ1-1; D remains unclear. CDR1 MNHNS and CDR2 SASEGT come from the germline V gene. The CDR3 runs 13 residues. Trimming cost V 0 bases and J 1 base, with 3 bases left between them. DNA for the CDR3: TGTGCCAGCAGTGAAGCCTCGAACACTGAAGCTTTCTTT. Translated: CASSEASNTEAFF.

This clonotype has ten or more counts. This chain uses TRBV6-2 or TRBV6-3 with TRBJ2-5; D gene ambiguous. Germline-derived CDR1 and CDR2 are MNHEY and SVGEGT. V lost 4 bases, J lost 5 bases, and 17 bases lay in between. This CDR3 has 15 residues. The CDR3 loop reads CASSSPSGGWETQYF. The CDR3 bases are TGTGCCAGCAGTTCTCCTTCGGGTGGATGGGAGACCCAGTACTTC.

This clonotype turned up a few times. CDR3 amino acids: CASSPWTSGFQETQYF. In DNA form, the CDR3 reads TGCGCCAGCAGCCCCTGGACTAGCGGGTTTCAAGAGACCCAGTACTTC. V usage is TRBV4-1 and J usage is TRBJ2-5, with 11 positions matching TRBD2. This CDR3 has 16 residues. V lost 4 bases, J lost 2 bases, and 6 bases stayed unmatched. Germline V gene data show CDR1 as MGHRA and CDR2 as YSYEKL.

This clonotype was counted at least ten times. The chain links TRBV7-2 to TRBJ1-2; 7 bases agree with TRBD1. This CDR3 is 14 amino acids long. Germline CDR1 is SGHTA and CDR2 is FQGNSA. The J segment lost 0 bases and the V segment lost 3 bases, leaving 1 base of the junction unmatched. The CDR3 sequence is CASSFGTANYGYTF. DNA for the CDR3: TGTGCCAGCAGCTTCGGGACAGCTAACTATGGCTACACCTTC.

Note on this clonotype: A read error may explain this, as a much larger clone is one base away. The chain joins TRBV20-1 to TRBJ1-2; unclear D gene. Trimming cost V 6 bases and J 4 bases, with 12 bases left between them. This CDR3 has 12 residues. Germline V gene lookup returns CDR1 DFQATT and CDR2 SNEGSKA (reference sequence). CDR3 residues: CSAPDYSYGYTF. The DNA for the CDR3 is TGCAGTGCCCCTGACTATAGCTATGGCTACACCTTC.

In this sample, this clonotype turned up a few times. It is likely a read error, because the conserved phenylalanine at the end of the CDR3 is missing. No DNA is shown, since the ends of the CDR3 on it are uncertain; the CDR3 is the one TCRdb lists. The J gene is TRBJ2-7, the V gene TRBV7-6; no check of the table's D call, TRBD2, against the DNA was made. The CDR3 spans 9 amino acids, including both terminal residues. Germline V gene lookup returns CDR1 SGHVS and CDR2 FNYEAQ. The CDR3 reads CASSLRRPI.